The 14 T cell receptor beta chains given below trace back to one sample, sequenced in a study of CD8+ T cells in alopecia areata. Extracted RNA was reverse transcribed into cDNA, the sequencing template. Clones were read by immunoSEQ multiplex PCR, and TCRdb kept only the in-frame ones, dropping some. The sample shows roughly 32,000 clones, roughly 60% of them seen only once. The sample was NKG2D-high CD8+ T cells sorted from blood. These receptors originate from a human donor with alopecia areata.

The chain links TRBV13 to TRBJ2-7, with D unclear. Per germline, CDR1 PRHDT and CDR2 FYEKMQ (reference sequence). The ends were cut back, 1 base at V and 2 bases at J, with 6 bases in the middle. The CDR3 has 13 amino acids. CDR3 DNA sequence: TGTGCCAGCAGCTTAGTTCAGACCTACGAGCAGTACTTC. This encodes CASSLVQTYEQYF.

The rearrangement links TRBV29-1 to TRBJ2-1, with D unclear. Germline V gives CDR1 SQVTM, CDR2 ANQGSEA. CDR3 length: 10 amino acids. The V and J ends lost 3 bases and 13 bases respectively, with 10 bases between them. The CDR3 bases are TGCAGCGTTGAGGCAAAGAACCAGTTCTTC. This encodes CSVEAKNQFF.

The chain joins TRBV4-2 to TRBJ2-2; D uncertain. The germline V gene encodes CDR1 LGHNA and CDR2 YNFKEQ. CDR3 length: 16 amino acids. Trimming cost V 0 bases and J 4 bases, with 12 bases left between them. CDR3 in amino acids: CASSQESTLGTGELFF. As DNA, the CDR3 is TGTGCCAGCAGCCAAGAGAGCACATTGGGCACCGGGGAGCTGTTTTTT.

The chain joins TRBV4-3 to TRBJ1-1; 7 positions match TRBD1. The V gene end was trimmed by 4 bases and the J gene end by 3 bases; junction bases not matched to a gene: 2. Germline CDR1 is LGHNA and CDR2 is YSLEER. The CDR3 spans 13 residues. The chain's CDR3 is CASSPQGYTEAFF. For the CDR3, the DNA is TGCGCCAGCAGCCCACAGGGGTACACTGAAGCTTTCTTT.

The chain employs TRBV9 and TRBJ2-7; D tentatively fits TRBD1 or TRBD2 (5 bases each). CDR1 is SGDLS and CDR2 is YYNGEE in the germline V gene. The CDR3 extends over 13 amino acids. V was cut by 8 bases and J by 4 bases, with 16 bases left in between. The CDR3 protein is CARKTRKGYEQYF. CDR3 nucleotides: TGTGCCAGGAAAACTAGGAAGGGGTACGAGCAGTACTTC.

V gene TRBV6-5 combines with J gene TRBJ1-1; D may be TRBD1 (5 bases). The germline V gene has CDR1 MNHEY and CDR2 SVGAGI. The CDR3 covers 14 residues. V was pared by 2 bases and J by 0 bases, with 7 bases between. DNA of the CDR3: TGTGCCAGCAGTTACGGGACGGTGAACACTGAAGCTTTCTTT. This gives the protein CASSYGTVNTEAFF.

This rearrangement joins TRBV19 to TRBJ2-7; TRBD1 agrees at 9 bases. Germline V lookup: CDR1 LNHDA, CDR2 SQIVND (reference sequence). This CDR3 contains 15 residues. Trimming at V came to 8 bases and at J to 2 bases, leaving 10 bases not matched to a gene. The CDR3 is CASQYRDRVPYEQYF. The CDR3 region has the DNA TGTGCCAGTCAATATCGGGACAGGGTTCCCTACGAGCAGTACTTC.

The rearrangement uses TRBV7-9 and TRBJ2-7, with D unresolved. This CDR3 contains 13 residues. Trimming left V 3 bases short and J 3 bases short, with 9 bases between. Per germline, CDR1 SEHNR and CDR2 FQNEAQ (reference sequence). The CDR3 reads CASSFGRSYEQYF. The CDR3 DNA reads as TGTGCCAGCAGCTTCGGTAGGAGCTACGAGCAGTACTTC.

The chain recombines TRBV4-3 with TRBJ2-2; D unclear. V dropped 0 bases and J dropped 4 bases, with 0 bases sitting between them. Per the germline V gene, CDR1 is LGHNA and CDR2 is YSLEER. The CDR3 is made up of 12 amino acids. The CDR3 spells CASSQDTGELFF. As DNA, the CDR3 is TGCGCCAGCAGCCAAGACACCGGGGAGCTGTTTTTT.

This sequence joins TRBV6-6 and TRBJ2-1; the D gene is possibly TRBD1 (5 bases). CDR3 size: 14 residues. The V and J ends lost 2 bases and 8 bases respectively, with 13 bases between them. CDR1 is MNHNY and CDR2 is SVGAGI in the germline V gene (reference sequence). The CDR3 bases are TGTGCCAGCAGTTACGACAGTGGGTTAGATGAGCAGTTCTTC. Amino acid sequence: CASSYDSGLDEQFF.

The V and J genes are TRBV30 and TRBJ2-1; D is uncertain. This CDR3 region has 12 residues. Germline lookup yields CDR1 GTSNPN and CDR2 SVGIG (reference sequence). V lost 0 bases and J lost 7, with 7 bases in between. The CDR3 spells CAWSVLENEQFF. As DNA, the CDR3 is TGTGCCTGGAGTGTACTGGAGAATGAGCAGTTCTTC.

This clone has a single count. The chain joins TRBV5-4 to TRBJ2-1; 9 bases align to TRBD2. The ends lost 2 bases at V and 8 bases at J; junction bases unmatched: 5. The CDR3 contains 14 residues. CDR1 is SGHNT and CDR2 is YYREEE in the germline V gene (reference sequence). CDR3: CASSFVSGSDEQFF. The CDR3 DNA follows: TGTGCCAGCAGCTTCGTTAGCGGGAGCGATGAGCAGTTCTTC.

The rearrangement links TRBV11-2 to TRBJ2-3, with D possibly being TRBD1 (6 bases). CDR1 and CDR2 from the germline V gene are SGHAT and FQNNGV. The CDR3 covers 16 residues. V was trimmed by 4 bases and J by 6 bases, leaving 20 bases between them. In nucleotides, the CDR3 is TGTGCCAGCAGCTCCAAGGACAGTGAGCGGCCCGATACGCAGTATTTT. Protein: CASSSKDSERPDTQYF.

This chain joins TRBV14 and TRBJ2-1; D perhaps matches TRBD2 (5 bases). This CDR3 contains 15 residues. V gave up 6 bases and J gave up 0 bases, with 12 bases separating them. The germline gives CDR1 SGHDN, CDR2 FVKESK. CDR3 coding DNA: TGTGCCAGCAGGGGAGACGGAAGCTCCTACAATGAGCAGTTCTTC. The encoded protein is CASRGDGSSYNEQFF.